This record looks at one T cell receptor (beta chain) sequence and its context. Its antigen specificity is not known. It has no much larger one-base neighbor in the sample; base qualities were not kept. This entry is derived from a study of identifying expanded T cells in peripheral blood (dated by TCRdb to the late 2010s). Concerning the study at large: Separate aliquots of the same genomic DNA pool were sequenced to produce technical replicates, and four replicates were compared in pairs. General study outcomes and caveats: The binomial model flagged roughly 1.3 differentially abundant clones between technical replicates but approximately 16 over two weeks and under 25 over roughly 4 weeks. Variance in clone template counts between approximately 2-week samples significantly increased with total template count across all healthy donors. It was expected by the authors that biological variance in healthy repertoires might increase further over much longer intervals, such as months to years. Both the number of clones called differentially abundant and the false-positive rate were significantly reduced by the beta-binomial model across all healthy-donor time intervals.

Based on the germline V gene, the CDR1 and CDR2 sequences are SGHRS and YFSETQ. From cysteine to phenylalanine, the CDR3 is 16 amino acids long. The entry retains the CDR3 DNA only, 48 bases that are in frame from base 1. From V the trimming removes 3 bases and from J it removes 1 base, while the gene matches leave 8 bases of the junction unaccounted for. During the collection period, no infections or other immune events were recorded for the healthy donors. To calibrate time-dependent variance in a beta-binomial model of T-cell clone differential abundance, blood repertoires from healthy donors were used as a training cohort. There were roughly 10 healthy donors in the training cohort, of whom 3 were female and 7 were male. An age range of roughly 29 to 70 years, with an average of 43 years, was recorded for the donors. Whole blood was collected from each healthy donor at three time points spaced roughly two weeks apart and obtained from a commercial supplier. Genomic DNA was extracted from unsorted whole blood for immunosequencing.

The immunoSEQ Assay, which uses bias-controlled multiplex PCR amplification of genomic DNA, was used to profile TCRbeta CDR3 regions. The authors' analysis ran thus. To quantify the absolute abundance of each unique TCRbeta CDR3 region, the sequences were collapsed and filtered. Two models were used to test differential abundance: a binomial model (Fisher-equivalent) and a beta-binomial model that adds time-dependent variance fitted from healthy donors. Clones with fewer than 5 combined templates were removed, and a clone was called differentially abundant if the clone's Benjamini-Hochberg FDR was below 0.01. Beta-binomial variance was modeled as a function of total template count across the two samples using the form v = (b*log(k)+a)^2. The table comes from immuneACCESS by way of TCRdb, which keeps in-frame sequences with V and J called. Part of the clones is missing from these tables; in studies checked, under half for an unresolved V gene and the rest for unknown reasons. The V and J calls and the clone size are those of that table, but D and trimming were determined from the DNA. This sample comprises 91,000 or so clones, 88% of them detected only once. Jointly, the top ten make up about 4% of the sample.

The TCR sequence derives from a person between 18 and 75 years old in good health. The receptor chain draws on TRBV5-1 and TRBJ2-7, with 9 bases matching TRBD2. Sequenced material: blood. The CDR3 has the sequence CASSSLLAGDSYEQYF. The DNA reads as follows: TGCGCCAGCAGCTCATTACTAGCGGGCGATTCCTACGAGCAGTACTTC.